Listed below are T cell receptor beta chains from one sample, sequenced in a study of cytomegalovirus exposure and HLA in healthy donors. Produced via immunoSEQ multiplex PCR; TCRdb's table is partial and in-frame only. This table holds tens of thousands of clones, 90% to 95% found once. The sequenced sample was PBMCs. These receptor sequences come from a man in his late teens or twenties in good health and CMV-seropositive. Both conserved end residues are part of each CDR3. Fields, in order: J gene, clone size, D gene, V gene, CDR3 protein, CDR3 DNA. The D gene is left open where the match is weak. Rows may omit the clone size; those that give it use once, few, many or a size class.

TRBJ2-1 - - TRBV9 CASSFTDTYSNNEQFF TGTGCCAGCAGCTTTACGGACACCTACTCCAACAATGAGCAGTTCTTC
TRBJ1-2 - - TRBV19 CASSRGGGPYGYTF TGTGCCAGTAGTCGCGGTGGAGGGCCCTATGGCTACACCTTC
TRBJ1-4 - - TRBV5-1 CASSEGLANEKLFF TGCGCCAGCAGCGAGGGCTTGGCTAATGAAAAACTGTTTTTT
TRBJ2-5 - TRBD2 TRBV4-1 CASSPLGGQETQYF TGCGCCAGCAGCCCGCTGGGGGGGCAAGAGACCCAGTACTTC
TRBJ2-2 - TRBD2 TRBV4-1 CASSRGLAGVVSGELFF TGCGCCAGCAGCCGCGGACTAGCGGGAGTCGTTTCCGGGGAGCTGTTTTTT
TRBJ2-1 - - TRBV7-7 CASSPGTRFEQFF TGTGCTAGCAGCCCTGGCACACGATTTGAGCAGTTCTTC
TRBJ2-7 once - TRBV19 CASSITTDPYEQYF TGTGCCAGTAGTATCACGACAGATCCCTACGAGCAGTACTTC
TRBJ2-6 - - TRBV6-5 CASSYGEGANVLTF TGTGCCAGCAGTTACGGGGAGGGGGCCAACGTCCTGACTTTC
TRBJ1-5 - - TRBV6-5 CASSYSRLLGGQPQHF TGTGCCAGCAGTTACTCGAGGCTACTGGGCGGGCAGCCCCAGCATTTT
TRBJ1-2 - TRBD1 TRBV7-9 CASSRQGGYTF TGTGCCAGCAGCCGACAGGGAGGCTACACCTTC
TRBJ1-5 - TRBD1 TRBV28 CASFPGGQSNQPQHF TGTGCCAGCTTTCCAGGGGGCCAGAGCAATCAGCCCCAGCATTTT
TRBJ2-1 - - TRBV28 CASSSEGAPYNEQFF TGTGCCAGCAGTTCGGAGGGGGCGCCCTACAATGAGCAGTTCTTC
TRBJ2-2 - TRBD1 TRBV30 CAWSVSGVTETGSNTGELFF TGTGCCTGGAGTGTATCCGGTGTAACGGAGACAGGGTCGAACACCGGGGAGCTGTTTTTT
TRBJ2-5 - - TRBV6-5 CASSTRQWETQYF TGTGCCAGCAGCACGAGGCAGTGGGAGACCCAGTACTTC
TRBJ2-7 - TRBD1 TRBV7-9 CASSSPSDRGHEQYF TGTGCCAGCAGCTCCCCCTCTGACAGGGGCCACGAGCAGTACTTC
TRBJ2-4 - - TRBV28 CASRSPTLAKNIQYF TGTGCCAGCAGGTCCCCTACTCTAGCCAAAAACATTCAGTACTTC
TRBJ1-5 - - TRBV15 CATSRDQQPQHF TGTGCCACCAGCAGAGATCAGCAGCCCCAGCATTTT
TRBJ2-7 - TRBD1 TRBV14 CASSRRQGTYEQYF TGTGCCAGCAGCCGCCGACAGGGTACATACGAGCAGTACTTC
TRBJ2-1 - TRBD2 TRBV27 CASSPPRIAGAIRELSYNEQFF TGTGCCAGCAGTCCGCCCCGTATAGCGGGAGCAATTCGTGAGTTGTCCTACAATGAGCAGTTCTTC
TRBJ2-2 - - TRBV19 CASSISSRPRDTGELFF TGTGCCAGTAGTATATCCTCACGGCCCCGGGACACCGGGGAGCTGTTTTTT
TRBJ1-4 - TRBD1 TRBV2 CASRKDQGAREKLFF TGTGCCAGCAGGAAGGATCAGGGGGCTCGGGAAAAACTGTTTTTT
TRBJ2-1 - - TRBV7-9 CATVETGNEQFF TGTGCCACCGTAGAAACCGGCAATGAGCAGTTCTTC
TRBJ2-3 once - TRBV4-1 CASSQGSGTDTQYF TGCGCCAGCAGCCAAGGTAGCGGCACAGATACGCAGTATTTT
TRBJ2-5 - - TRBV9 CASSSQDGETQYF TGTGCCAGCAGCTCACAAGATGGAGAGACCCAGTACTTC
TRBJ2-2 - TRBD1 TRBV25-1 CASSPPGTGIPNTGELFF TGTGCCAGCAGTCCCCCCGGGACAGGGATACCGAACACCGGGGAGCTGTTTTTT
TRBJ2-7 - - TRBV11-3 CASSLDLRGSYEQYF TGTGCCAGCAGCTTAGATTTGCGGGGCAGCTACGAGCAGTACTTC
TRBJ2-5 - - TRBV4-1 CASSPLPGNQETQYF TGCGCCAGCAGCCCCCTCCCCGGGAACCAAGAGACCCAGTACTTC
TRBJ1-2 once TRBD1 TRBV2 CASSEVRVDRGYGYTF TGTGCCAGCAGTGAGGTTCGGGTAGACAGGGGATATGGCTACACCTTC
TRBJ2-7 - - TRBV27 CASSLSVFYEQYF TGTGCCAGCAGTTTGTCAGTCTTCTACGAGCAGTACTTC
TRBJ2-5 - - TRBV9 CASSVGDAIDPEQYF TGTGCCAGCAGCGTAGGAGACGCAATCGACCCGGAGCAGTACTTC
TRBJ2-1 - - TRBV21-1 CASTQPGQGRYEQFF TGTGCCAGCACCCAGCCGGGACAGGGAAGGTATGAGCAGTTCTTC
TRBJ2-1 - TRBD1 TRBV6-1 CASSGGQSSYNEQFF TGTGCCAGCAGTGGGGGACAGAGCTCCTACAATGAGCAGTTCTTC
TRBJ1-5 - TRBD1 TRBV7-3 CASSLLPGQGVVGNQPQHF TGTGCCAGCAGCTTACTCCCGGGACAGGGGGTTGTTGGCAATCAGCCCCAGCATTTT
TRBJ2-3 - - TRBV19 CASTERLRTPPQYF TGTGCCAGTACGGAACGGTTAAGGACTCCCCCGCAGTATTTT
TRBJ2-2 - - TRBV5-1 CASKKDSSTGELFF TGCGCCAGTAAAAAGGACAGTTCTACCGGGGAGCTGTTTTTT
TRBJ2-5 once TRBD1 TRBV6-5 CASTNRGYGQETQYF TGTGCCAGCACCAACAGGGGGTACGGGCAAGAGACCCAGTACTTC
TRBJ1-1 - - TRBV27 CASGDPDWGTEAFF TGTGCCAGCGGAGACCCGGACTGGGGCACTGAAGCTTTCTTT
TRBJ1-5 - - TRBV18 CASSPPMGPSNQPQHF TGTGCCAGCTCACCACCGATGGGGCCGAGCAATCAGCCCCAGCATTTT
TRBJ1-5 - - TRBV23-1 CAAGVGNSNQPQHF TGCGCCGCAGGGGTGGGAAATAGCAATCAGCCCCAGCATTTT
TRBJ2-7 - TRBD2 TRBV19 CASSTSGTSTYEQYF TGTGCCAGTAGTACCAGCGGGACCTCTACCTACGAGCAGTACTTC
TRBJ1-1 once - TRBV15 CATSWAQGSGEAFF TGTGCCACCAGCTGGGCTCAGGGTTCAGGTGAAGCTTTCTTT
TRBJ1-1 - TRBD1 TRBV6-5 CASTLRGPNTEAFF TGTGCCAGCACCTTAAGGGGGCCTAACACTGAAGCTTTCTTT
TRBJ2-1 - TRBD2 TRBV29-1 CSVTTSGDYNEQFF TGCAGCGTCACAACTAGCGGAGATTACAATGAGCAGTTCTTC
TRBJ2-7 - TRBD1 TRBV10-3 CAIGQGAYEQYF TGTGCCATAGGACAGGGGGCTTACGAGCAGTACTTC
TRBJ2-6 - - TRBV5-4 CASSSSQGGRSSGANVLTF TGTGCCAGCAGCTCCAGCCAAGGAGGGAGGAGCTCTGGGGCCAACGTCCTGACTTTC
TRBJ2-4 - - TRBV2 CASSVDNQVQYF TGTGCCAGCAGTGTGGACAACCAAGTTCAGTACTTC
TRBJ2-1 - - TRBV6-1 CASSSTDYPYNEQFF TGTGCCAGCTCCTCGACGGACTATCCTTACAATGAGCAGTTCTTC
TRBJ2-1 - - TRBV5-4 CASSLDGQMYNEQFF TGTGCCAGCAGCTTGGATGGACAAATGTACAATGAGCAGTTCTTC
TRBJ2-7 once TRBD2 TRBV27 CASSPSLAGGYEQYF TGTGCCAGCAGCCCCTCCCTAGCGGGAGGCTACGAGCAGTACTTC
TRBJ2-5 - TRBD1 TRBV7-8 CASSHRQGAEETQYF TGTGCCAGCAGCCATAGACAGGGGGCGGAAGAGACCCAGTACTTC